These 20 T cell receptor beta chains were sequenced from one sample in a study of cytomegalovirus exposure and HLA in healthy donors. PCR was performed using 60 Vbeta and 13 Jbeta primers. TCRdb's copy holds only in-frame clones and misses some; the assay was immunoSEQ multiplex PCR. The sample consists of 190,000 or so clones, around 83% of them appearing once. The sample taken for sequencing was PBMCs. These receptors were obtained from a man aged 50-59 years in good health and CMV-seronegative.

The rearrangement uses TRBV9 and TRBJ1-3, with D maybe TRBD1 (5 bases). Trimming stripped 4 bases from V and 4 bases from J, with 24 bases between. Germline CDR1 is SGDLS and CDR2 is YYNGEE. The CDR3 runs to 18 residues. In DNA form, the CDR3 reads TGTGCCAGCAGCCAATCTAATACCGGGACTTGGGCCGGAAACACCATATATTTT. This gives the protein CASSQSNTGTWAGNTIYF.

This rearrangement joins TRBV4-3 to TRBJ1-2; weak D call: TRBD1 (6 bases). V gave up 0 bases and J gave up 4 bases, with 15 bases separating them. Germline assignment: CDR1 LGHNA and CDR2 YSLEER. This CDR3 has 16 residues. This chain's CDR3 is CASSQDLDRGGYGYTF. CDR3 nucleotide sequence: TGCGCCAGCAGCCAAGACCTGGACAGAGGTGGCTATGGCTACACCTTC.

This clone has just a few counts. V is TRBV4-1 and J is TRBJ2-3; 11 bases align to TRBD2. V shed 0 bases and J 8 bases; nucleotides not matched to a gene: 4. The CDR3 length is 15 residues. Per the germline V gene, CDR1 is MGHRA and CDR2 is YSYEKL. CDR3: CASSQEGGLAATQYF. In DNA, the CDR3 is TGCGCCAGCAGCCAAGAAGGGGGACTAGCGGCTACGCAGTATTTT.

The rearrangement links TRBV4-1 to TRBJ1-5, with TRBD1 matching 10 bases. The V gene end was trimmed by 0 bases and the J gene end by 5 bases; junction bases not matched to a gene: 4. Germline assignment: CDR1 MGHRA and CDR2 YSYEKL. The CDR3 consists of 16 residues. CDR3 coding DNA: TGCGCCAGCAGCCAAGAGGCGGGACAGGGGTATCAGCCCCAGCATTTT. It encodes CASSQEAGQGYQPQHF.

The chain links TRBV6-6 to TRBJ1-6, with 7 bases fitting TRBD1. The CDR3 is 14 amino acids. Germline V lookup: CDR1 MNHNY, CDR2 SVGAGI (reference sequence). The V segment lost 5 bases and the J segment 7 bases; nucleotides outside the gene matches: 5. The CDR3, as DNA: TGTGCCAGCAGTCCGGGACAGATGAATTCACCCCTCCACTTT. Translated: CASSPGQMNSPLHF.

CDR3: CASSEANYGYTF. CDR3 DNA sequence: TGCGCCAGCAGTGAAGCAAACTATGGCTACACCTTC. The rearrangement uses TRBV5-1 and TRBJ1-2; D not certain. V lost 5 bases, J lost 2 bases, and 7 bases lay in between. This CDR3 spans 12 amino acids. In germline, CDR1 is SGHRS, CDR2 YFSETQ.

The CDR3 region is CASSLGATSSETQYF. CDR3 DNA: TGTGCCAGCAGCTTAGGTGCAACTAGCTCAGAGACCCAGTACTTC. This chain links TRBV11-3 with TRBJ2-5, with D perhaps matching TRBD2 (6 bases). Germline V gene sequence: CDR1 SGHNT, CDR2 YENEEA. V dropped 1 base and J dropped 4 bases, with 13 bases sitting between them. This CDR3 region has 15 residues.

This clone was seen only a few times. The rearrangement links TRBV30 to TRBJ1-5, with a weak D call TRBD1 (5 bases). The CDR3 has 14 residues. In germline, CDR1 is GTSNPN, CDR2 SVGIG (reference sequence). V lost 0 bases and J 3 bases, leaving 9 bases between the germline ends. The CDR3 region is CAWSVMTANQPQHF. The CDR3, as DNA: TGTGCCTGGAGTGTAATGACAGCCAATCAGCCCCAGCATTTT.

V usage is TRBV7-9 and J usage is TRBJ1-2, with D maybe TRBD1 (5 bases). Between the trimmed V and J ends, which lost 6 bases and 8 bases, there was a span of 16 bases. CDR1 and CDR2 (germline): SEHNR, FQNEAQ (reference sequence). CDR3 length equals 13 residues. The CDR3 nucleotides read TGTGCCAGCAGGGCCATCGCGGGGGAGGGCTACACCTTC. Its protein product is CASRAIAGEGYTF.

DNA of the CDR3: TGTGCCAGCAGACCATTAGACAGGGGTTCACCCCTCCACTTT. It yields the protein CASRPLDRGSPLHF. The chain uses TRBV28 and TRBJ1-6, with 8 positions matching TRBD1. Germline V CDR1 and CDR2: MDHEN, SYDVKM. The V gene end was trimmed by 6 bases and the J gene end by 9 bases; junction bases not matched to a gene: 7. The CDR3 is made up of 14 amino acids.

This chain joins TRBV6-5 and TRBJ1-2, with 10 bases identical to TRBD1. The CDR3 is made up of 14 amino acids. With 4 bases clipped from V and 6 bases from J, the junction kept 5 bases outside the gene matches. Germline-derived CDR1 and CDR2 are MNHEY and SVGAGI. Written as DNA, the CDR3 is TGTGCCAGCAGTTGGGGGGACAGGGGAAATGGCTACACCTTC. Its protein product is CASSWGDRGNGYTF.

DNA for the CDR3: TGTGCCAGCAGTGAACAGGGCGGCGCCTACAATGAGCAGTTCTTC. It specifies CASSEQGGAYNEQFF. The chain carries TRBV2 and TRBJ2-1, with D tentatively TRBD1 (5 bases). V lost 2 bases and J 2 bases, leaving 10 bases between the germline ends. In germline, CDR1 is SNHLY, CDR2 FYNNEI. This CDR3 region has 15 residues.

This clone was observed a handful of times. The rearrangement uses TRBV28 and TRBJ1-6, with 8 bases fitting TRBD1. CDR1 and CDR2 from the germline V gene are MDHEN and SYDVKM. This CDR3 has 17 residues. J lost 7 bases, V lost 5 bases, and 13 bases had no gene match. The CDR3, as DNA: TGTGCCAGCAGTCGCCATCCGCAAAGACAGGGGAATTCACCCCTCCACTTT. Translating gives CASSRHPQRQGNSPLHF. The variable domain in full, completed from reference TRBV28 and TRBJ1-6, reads DVKVTQSSRYLVKRTGEKVFLECVQDMDHENMFWYRQDPGLGLRLIYFSYDVKMKEKGDIPEGYSVSREKKERFSLILESASTNQTSMYLCASSRHPQRQGNSPLHFGNGTRLTVT.

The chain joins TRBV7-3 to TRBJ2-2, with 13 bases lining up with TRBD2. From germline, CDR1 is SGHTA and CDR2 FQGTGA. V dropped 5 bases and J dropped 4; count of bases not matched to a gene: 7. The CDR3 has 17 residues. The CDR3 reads CASSQLAGGPSTGELFF. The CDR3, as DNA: TGTGCCAGCAGCCAACTAGCGGGGGGGCCGAGCACCGGGGAGCTGTTTTTT.

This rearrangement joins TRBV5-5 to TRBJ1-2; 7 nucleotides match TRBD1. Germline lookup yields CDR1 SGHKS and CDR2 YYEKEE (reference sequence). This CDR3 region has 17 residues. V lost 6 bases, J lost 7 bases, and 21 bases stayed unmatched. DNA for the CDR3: TGTGCCAGCACCCCCACGCCACAGGGGCTCGCAAGGAGTGGCTACACCTTC. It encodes CASTPTPQGLARSGYTF.

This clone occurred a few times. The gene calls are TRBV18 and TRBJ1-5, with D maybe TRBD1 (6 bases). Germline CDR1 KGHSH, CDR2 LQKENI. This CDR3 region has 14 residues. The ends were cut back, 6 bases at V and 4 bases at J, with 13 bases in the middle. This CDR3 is CASSRGAPNQPQHF. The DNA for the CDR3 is TGTGCCAGCTCTCGGGGGGCTCCGAATCAGCCCCAGCATTTT.

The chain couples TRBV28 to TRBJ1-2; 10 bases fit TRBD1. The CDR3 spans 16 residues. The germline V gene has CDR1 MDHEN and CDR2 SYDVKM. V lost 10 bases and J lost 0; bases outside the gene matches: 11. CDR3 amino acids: CATPGDRGPSNYGYTF. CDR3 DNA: TGTGCCACCCCTGGGGACAGGGGCCCATCTAACTATGGCTACACCTTC.

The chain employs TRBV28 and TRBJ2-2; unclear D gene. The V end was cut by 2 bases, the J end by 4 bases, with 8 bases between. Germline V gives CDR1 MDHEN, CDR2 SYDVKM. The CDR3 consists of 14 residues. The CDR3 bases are TGTGCCAGCAGTTTAACGTTCAGCACCGGGGAGCTGTTTTTT. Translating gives CASSLTFSTGELFF.

The CDR3 DNA follows: TGCGCCAGCCATAGGGGAGTGGGCGGGAACCAAGAGACCCAGTACTTC. Protein product: CASHRGVGGNQETQYF. This chain links TRBV10-1 with TRBJ2-5, with TRBD2 as a possible D gene (6 bases). The germline CDR1 and CDR2 sequences are WNHNN and SYGVQD (reference sequence). The germline V and J ends were trimmed by 8 bases and 0 bases, with 19 bases remaining between them. CDR3 length: 16 amino acids.

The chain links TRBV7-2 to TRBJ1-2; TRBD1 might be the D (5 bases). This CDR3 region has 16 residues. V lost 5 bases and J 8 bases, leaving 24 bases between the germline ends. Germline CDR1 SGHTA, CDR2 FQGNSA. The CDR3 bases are TGTGCCAGCAGCCCCGAGGGAGGCAGGGTGGCAGGCGGCTACACCTTC. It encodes CASSPEGGRVAGGYTF.